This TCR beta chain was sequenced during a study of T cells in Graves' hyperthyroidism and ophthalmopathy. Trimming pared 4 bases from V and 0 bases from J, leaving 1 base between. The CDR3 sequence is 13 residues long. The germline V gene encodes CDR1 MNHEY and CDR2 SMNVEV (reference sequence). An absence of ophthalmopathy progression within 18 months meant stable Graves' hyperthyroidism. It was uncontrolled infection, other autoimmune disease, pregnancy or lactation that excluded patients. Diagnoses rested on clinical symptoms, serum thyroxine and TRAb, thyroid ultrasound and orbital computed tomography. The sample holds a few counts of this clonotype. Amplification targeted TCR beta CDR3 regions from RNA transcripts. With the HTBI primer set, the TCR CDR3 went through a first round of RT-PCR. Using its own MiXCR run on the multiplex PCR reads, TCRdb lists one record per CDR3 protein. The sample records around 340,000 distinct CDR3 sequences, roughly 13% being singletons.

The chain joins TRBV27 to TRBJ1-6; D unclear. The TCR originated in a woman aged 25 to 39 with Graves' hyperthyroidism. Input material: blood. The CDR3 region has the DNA TGTGCCAGCAGTTCCTCCTATAATTCACCCCTCCACTTT. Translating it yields CASSSSYNSPLHF.